This TCR beta chain was found in a study of blood T cell repertoires in COVID-19. Methods used by the authors: Nucleated cell counts were estimated from reference gene primer amplification. Sequenced by immunoSEQ multiplex PCR; TCRdb stores in-frame clones only, minus some. The V and J calls and clone size were taken over from that table, and D and trimming were inferred from the DNA. The table shows 300,000 or so clones, with approximately 82% occurring only once. Trimming stripped 7 bases from V and 4 bases from J, with 23 bases between. CDR1 and CDR2 (germline): LNHDA, SQIVND (reference sequence). This CDR3 spans 18 amino acids.

The chain couples TRBV19 to TRBJ2-6; possibly TRBD2 for D (5 bases). What was sequenced was peripheral blood. This TCR came from a woman aged 45-59 years with acute or convalescent COVID-19. CDR3 residues: CASMSTTEGLGGANVLTF. The DNA of the CDR3 is TGTGCCAGTATGTCGACTACCGAGGGCCTCGGGGGGGCCAACGTCCTGACTTTC.